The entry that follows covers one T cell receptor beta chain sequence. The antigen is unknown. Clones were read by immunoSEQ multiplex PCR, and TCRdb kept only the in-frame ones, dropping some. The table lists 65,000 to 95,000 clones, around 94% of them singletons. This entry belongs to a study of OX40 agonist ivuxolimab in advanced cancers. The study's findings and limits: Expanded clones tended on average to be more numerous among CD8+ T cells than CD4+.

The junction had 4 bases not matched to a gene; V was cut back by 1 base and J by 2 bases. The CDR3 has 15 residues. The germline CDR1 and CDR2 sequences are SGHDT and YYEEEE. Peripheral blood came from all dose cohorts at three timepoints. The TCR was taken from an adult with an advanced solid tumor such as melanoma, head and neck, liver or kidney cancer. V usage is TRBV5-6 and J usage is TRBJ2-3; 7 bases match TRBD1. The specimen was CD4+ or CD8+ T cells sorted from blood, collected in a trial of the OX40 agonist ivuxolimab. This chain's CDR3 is CASSLNRGVTDTQYF. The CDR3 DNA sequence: TGTGCCAGCAGCTTGAACAGGGGAGTCACAGATACGCAGTATTTT.